The source of this T cell receptor beta chain is a study of cytomegalovirus exposure and HLA in healthy donors. Study outcomes and limitations: A later analysis found common viral pathogens apparently linked to several of the most significant clusters.

The PCR had 60 Vbeta and 13 Jbeta primers. Produced via immunoSEQ multiplex PCR; TCRdb's table is partial and in-frame only. This sample carries under 200,000 clones, about four fifths of them seen once, and the ten largest clones take 1%. Note on this clone: Its antigen is still unknown. The junction and the germline gene differ at one end; a read error may be behind it.

The CDR3 consists of 13 residues. The germline gives CDR1 MNHNS, CDR2 SASEGT. This TCR was recovered from a woman aged 45-65 years in good health and CMV-seropositive. This chain connects TRBV6-1 to TRBJ1-4; TRBD1 agrees at 8 bases. The specimen was PBMCs. In nucleotides, the CDR3 is TGTGCCAGCGGTGGGTCGGACAGGGTCGTTCGGAGGTTT. This sequence encodes CASGGSDRVVRRF.